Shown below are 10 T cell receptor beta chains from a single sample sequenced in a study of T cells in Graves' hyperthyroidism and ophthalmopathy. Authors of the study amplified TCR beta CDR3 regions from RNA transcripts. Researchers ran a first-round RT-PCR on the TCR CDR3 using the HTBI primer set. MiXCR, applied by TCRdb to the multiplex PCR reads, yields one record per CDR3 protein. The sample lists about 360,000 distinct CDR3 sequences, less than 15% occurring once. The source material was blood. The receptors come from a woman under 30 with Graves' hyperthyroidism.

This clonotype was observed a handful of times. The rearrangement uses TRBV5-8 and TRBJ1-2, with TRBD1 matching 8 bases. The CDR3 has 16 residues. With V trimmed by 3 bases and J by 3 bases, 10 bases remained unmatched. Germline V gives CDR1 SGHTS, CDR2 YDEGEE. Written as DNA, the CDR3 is TGTGCCAGCAGCTCATTCCAGGGGGCTGGGTACTATGGCTACACCTTC. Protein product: CASSSFQGAGYYGYTF.

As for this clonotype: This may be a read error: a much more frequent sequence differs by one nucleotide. Here the CDR3 DNA reads TGTGCCAGCAGTGCACTAGCGGGTCCCCAAGAGACCCAGCACTTC. This sequence encodes CASSALAGPQETQHF. The chain combines TRBV2 with TRBJ2-5; TRBD2 matches at 9 bases. Germline V gene data show CDR1 as SNHLY and CDR2 as FYNNEI. The CDR3 spans 15 residues.

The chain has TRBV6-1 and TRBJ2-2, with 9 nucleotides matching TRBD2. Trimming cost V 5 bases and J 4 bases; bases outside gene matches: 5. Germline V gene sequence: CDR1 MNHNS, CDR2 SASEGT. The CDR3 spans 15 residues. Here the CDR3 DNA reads TGTGCCAGCAGTTCGCGGGAGGGACTCACCGGGGAGCTGTTTTTT. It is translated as CASSSREGLTGELFF.

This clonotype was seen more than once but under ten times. The CDR3 reads CSARGLGRYGYTF. CDR3 in DNA: TGCAGTGCTAGAGGGTTGGGTCGCTATGGCTACACCTTC. The J gene is TRBJ1-2, the V gene TRBV20-1, with D uncertain. Germline V lookup: CDR1 DFQATT, CDR2 SNEGSKA (reference sequence). The CDR3 is 13 residues long. The V and J ends lost 1 base and 4 bases respectively, with 10 bases between them.

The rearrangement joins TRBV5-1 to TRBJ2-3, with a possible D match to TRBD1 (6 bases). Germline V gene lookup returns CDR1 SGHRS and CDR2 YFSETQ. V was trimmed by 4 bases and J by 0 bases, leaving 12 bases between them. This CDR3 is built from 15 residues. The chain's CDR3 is CASSPRGQSTDTQYF. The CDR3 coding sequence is TGCGCCAGCAGCCCCCGTGGACAGAGCACAGATACGCAGTATTTT.

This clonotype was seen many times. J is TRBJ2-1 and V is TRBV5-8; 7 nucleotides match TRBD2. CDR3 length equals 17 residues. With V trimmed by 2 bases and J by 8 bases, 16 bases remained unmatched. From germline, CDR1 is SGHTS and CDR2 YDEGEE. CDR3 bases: TGTGCCAGCAGCTTAACCCCCGACAGCGGGGTTGGGGATGAGCAGTTCTTC. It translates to CASSLTPDSGVGDEQFF.

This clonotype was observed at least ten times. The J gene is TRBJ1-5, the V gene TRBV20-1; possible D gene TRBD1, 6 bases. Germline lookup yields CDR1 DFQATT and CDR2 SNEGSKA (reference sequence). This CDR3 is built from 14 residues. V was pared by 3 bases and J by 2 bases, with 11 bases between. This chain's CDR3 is CSASRTVGNQPQHF. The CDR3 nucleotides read TGCAGTGCTAGCAGGACAGTAGGCAATCAGCCCCAGCATTTT.

The CDR3 region is CACKKGAGNQPQHF. Written as DNA, the CDR3 is TGTGCCTGCAAAAAGGGGGCCGGCAATCAGCCCCAGCATTTT. This rearrangement joins TRBV12-3 or TRBV12-4 to TRBJ1-5; 7 positions agree with TRBD1. There are 14 residues in the CDR3. Trimming cost V 11 bases and J 2 bases; bases outside gene matches: 9.

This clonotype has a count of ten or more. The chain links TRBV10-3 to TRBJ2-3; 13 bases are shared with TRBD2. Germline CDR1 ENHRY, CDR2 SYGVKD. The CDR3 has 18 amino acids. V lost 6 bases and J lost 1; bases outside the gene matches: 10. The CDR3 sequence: CAIRDTIGLAGGTDTQYF. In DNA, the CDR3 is TGTGCCATCAGGGACACAATCGGACTAGCGGGGGGCACAGATACGCAGTATTTT.

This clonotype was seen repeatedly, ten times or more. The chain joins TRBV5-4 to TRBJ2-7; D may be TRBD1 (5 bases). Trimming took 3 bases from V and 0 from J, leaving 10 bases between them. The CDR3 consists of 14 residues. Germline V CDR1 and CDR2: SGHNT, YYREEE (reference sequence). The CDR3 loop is CASSSHRNSYEQYF. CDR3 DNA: TGTGCCAGCAGCTCCCACAGGAACTCCTACGAGCAGTACTTC.